The clone carrying this TCR beta chain occurred once. Its antigen is not known. TCRdb's table, derived via immunoSEQ multiplex PCR, lists solely in-frame clones and lacks some. Of around 69,000 clones listed, around two thirds are singletons. This CDR3 has 14 residues. Trimming shortened V by 1 base and J by 6 bases, and 10 bases separated the two germline ends. Germline assignment: CDR1 SGDLS and CDR2 YYNGEE. The source of the sample is a study of vaccination effects on CD4 cells after COVID-19. Before any sequencing was done, the ViraFEST assay used viral peptide pools to expand antigen-specific CD4+ T cells. The culture ran for roughly ten days before CD4+ T cells were isolated. It was two doses of either the BNT162b2 or mRNA-1273 vaccine that participants received.

The origin of this receptor is a human donor who received a COVID-19 vaccine. The sequences come from CD4+ T cells from PBMCs cultured with HCoV-229E spike peptides, collected after COVID-19 vaccination. The rearrangement links TRBV9 to TRBJ2-2, with D perhaps TRBD1 (6 bases). The CDR3 protein is CASSVSDRPGELFF. Here the CDR3 DNA reads TGTGCCAGCAGCGTATCCGACAGGCCCGGGGAGCTGTTTTTT. The full variable domain, completed using reference TRBV9 and TRBJ2-2, is DSGVTQTPKHLITATGQRVTLRCSPRSGDLSVYWYQQSLDQGLQFLIQYYNGEERAKGNILERFSAQQFPDLHSELNLSSLELGDSALYFCASSVSDRPGELFFGEGSRLTVL.